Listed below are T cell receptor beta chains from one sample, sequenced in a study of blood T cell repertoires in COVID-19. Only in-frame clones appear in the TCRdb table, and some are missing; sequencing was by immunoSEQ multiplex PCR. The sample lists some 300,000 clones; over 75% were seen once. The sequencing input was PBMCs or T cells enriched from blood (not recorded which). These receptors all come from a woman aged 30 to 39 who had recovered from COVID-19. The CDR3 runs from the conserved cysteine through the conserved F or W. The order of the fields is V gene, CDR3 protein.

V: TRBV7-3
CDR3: CASSLVAGGGELFF

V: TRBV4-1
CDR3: CASSQGRQGAWSNQPQHF

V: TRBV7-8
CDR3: CASSRRSRILAGRDDHANTGELFF

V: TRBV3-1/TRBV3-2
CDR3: CASSDRGFGYTF

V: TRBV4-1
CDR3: CASSRLRTGAGNTIYF

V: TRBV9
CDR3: CASSVSGHVNTEAFF

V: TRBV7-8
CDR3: CASSLMSSGKETQYF

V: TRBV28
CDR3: CASSLSVNDRGTNEKLFF

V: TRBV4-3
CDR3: CASSQADRDNEKLFF

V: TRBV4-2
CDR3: CASSQGLADLTYEQYF

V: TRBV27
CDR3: CASSPIRMGQGAYEQYF

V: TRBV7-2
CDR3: CASSKWTSGVTQETQYF

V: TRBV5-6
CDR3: CASSLQGVRNTEAFF

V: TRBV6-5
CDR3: CASSDSVNYGYTF

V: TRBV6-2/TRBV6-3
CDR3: CASSQNRGQQNTEAFF

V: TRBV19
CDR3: CASSGGGSLYEQYF

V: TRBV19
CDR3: CASTSGGRNQPQHF

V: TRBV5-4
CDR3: CASSYPGLPINTEAFF

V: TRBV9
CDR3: CASSDNPATGGTNTEAFF

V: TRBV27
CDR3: CASSLQGADEQYF

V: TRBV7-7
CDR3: CASSLAEGEKLFF

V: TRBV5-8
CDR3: CASSLAPYGYTF

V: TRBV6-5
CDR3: CASGDRVAFF

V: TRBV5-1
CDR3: CASSPRGLFYNEQFF

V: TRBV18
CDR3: CASSPWAGEEYGYTF

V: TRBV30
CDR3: CASLQGEMGAEAFF

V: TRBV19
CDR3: CASSSPVAVSTEAFF

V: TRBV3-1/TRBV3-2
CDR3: CASSQYGGAGYGYTF

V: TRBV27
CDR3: CASSLPGQGANEQFF

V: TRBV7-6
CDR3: CASSQETGALTYEQYF

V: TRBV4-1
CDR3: CASSLALGRSNSPYEQYF

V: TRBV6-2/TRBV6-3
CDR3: CASSYVSPGLSGNTIYF

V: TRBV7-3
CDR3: CASSLTGGYNEQFF

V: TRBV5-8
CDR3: CASSRGGFPDYGYTF

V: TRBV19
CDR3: CASSSPPGTEAFF

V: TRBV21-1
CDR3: CASSGQVTAYEQYF

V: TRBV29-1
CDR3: CSVVSGNTGELFF

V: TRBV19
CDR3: CASSIDLTVLNTEAFF

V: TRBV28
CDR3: CASSWDRLGRTEAFF

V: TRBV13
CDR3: CASSHAGGEQFF

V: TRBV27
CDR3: CASSLSRGRVEAFF